These T cell receptor beta chains were read from a single sample in a study of T cell responses to AZD1222 COVID-19 vaccine. The data were produced by immunoSEQ multiplex PCR, yet TCRdb's version contains in-frame clones alone and is incomplete. The table has approximately 130,000 clones, roughly 93% seen once; the top ten hold about 1%. This sample comprised peripheral blood, obtained on day 0 of AZD1222 vaccination. The source of these receptors is an adult in good health. Both conserved end residues are part of each CDR3. The order of the fields is D gene, V gene, J gene, clone size, CDR3 protein, CDR3 DNA. D genes are given only for firm matches. Some rows mark clone size as missing; the rest say once, few, many or name a class of expanded clone.

>.|TRBV28|TRBJ2-7|.
CASMTATYEQYF
TGTGCCAGCATGACAGCCACCTACGAGCAGTACTTC
>.|TRBV12-3/TRBV12-4|TRBJ1-2|.
CASSADGYGYTF
TGTGCCAGCAGTGCGGACGGATATGGCTACACCTTC
>.|TRBV7-8|TRBJ1-1|.
CASSLGGWAEAFF
TGTGCCAGCAGCTTAGGTGGATGGGCTGAAGCTTTCTTT
>.|TRBV3-1/TRBV3-2|TRBJ1-1|.
CASRLGHRNTEAFF
TGTGCCAGCAGACTGGGACATAGGAACACTGAAGCTTTCTTT
>.|TRBV2|TRBJ1-2|.
CASSRTPSANTF
TGTGCCAGCAGCCGGACACCATCCGCTAACACCTTC
>.|TRBV4-2|TRBJ2-5|.
CASSQDKGGPETQYF
TGTGCCAGCAGCCAAGATAAGGGGGGGCCAGAGACCCAGTACTTC
>.|TRBV10-3|TRBJ2-3|once
CAISEPGTQYF
TGTGCCATCAGTGAGCCCGGGACGCAGTATTTT
>.|TRBV3-1/TRBV3-2|TRBJ2-7|.
CASSQGEYTDSYEQYF
TGTGCCAGCAGCCAAGGAGAGTACACAGACTCCTACGAGCAGTACTTC
>.|TRBV7-9|TRBJ1-1|.
CASHPAGGGGGTEAFF
TGTGCCAGCCACCCTGCGGGCGGTGGTGGCGGCACTGAAGCTTTCTTT
>.|TRBV11-2|TRBJ1-2|.
CASSLDQGGTGYTF
TGTGCCAGCAGCTTAGATCAGGGAGGGACCGGCTACACCTTC
>.|TRBV6-6|TRBJ1-5|.
CASRAQGKEGQPQHF
TGTGCCAGCAGGGCACAGGGTAAGGAGGGTCAGCCCCAGCATTTT
>.|TRBV6-6|TRBJ1-3|.
CASLSSGNTIYF
TGTGCCTCCCTTTCCTCTGGAAACACCATATATTTT
>.|TRBV3-1/TRBV3-2|TRBJ1-1|once
CASTRDYRGDTEAFF
TGTGCCAGCACCCGCGACTACCGGGGAGACACTGAAGCTTTCTTT
>TRBD1|TRBV7-6|TRBJ1-3|.
CATGSPSDRDRFGNTIYF
TGTGCCACGGGATCTCCATCCGACAGGGATCGGTTCGGAAACACCATATATTTT
>TRBD1|TRBV6-5|TRBJ1-2|.
CASRSTGPNYGYTF
TGTGCCAGCAGGTCGACAGGGCCTAACTATGGCTACACCTTC
>TRBD1|TRBV6-6|TRBJ1-2|.
CASSRGTGEGRGYTF
TGTGCCAGCAGTCGGGGGACAGGGGAGGGGCGCGGCTACACCTTC
>.|TRBV7-9|TRBJ1-2|.
CASSLRDTPAGGYTF
TGTGCCAGCAGCCTTCGGGACACCCCGGCGGGTGGCTACACCTTC
>.|TRBV2|TRBJ1-3|.
CASSGDALAGNTIYF
TGTGCCAGCAGTGGGGACGCCTTGGCCGGAAACACCATATATTTT
>TRBD1|TRBV3-1/TRBV3-2|TRBJ2-2|.
CASSRQGIGSGELFF
TGTGCCAGCAGTCGACAGGGAATAGGGTCCGGGGAGCTGTTTTTT
>.|TRBV3-1/TRBV3-2|TRBJ1-1|once
CASSQGGITEAFF
TGTGCCAGCAGCCAGGGTGGAATTACTGAAGCTTTCTTT
>TRBD1|TRBV6-6|TRBJ1-3|.
CASSYSRTGGGNTIYF
TGTGCCAGCAGTTACTCTAGGACAGGGGGTGGAAACACCATATATTTT
>.|TRBV5-6|TRBJ1-1|.
CASSGWGFQAFF
TGTGCCAGCAGCGGGTGGGGGTTCCAAGCTTTCTTT